This T cell receptor (beta chain) appears in the sequencing data of a study of blood T cell repertoires in COVID-19. Study in general: Spain, Italy and the United States supplied samples that represented acute and convalescent COVID-19. PBMCs, B-cell-depleted T cells, or T cells were the source of the cDNA or gDNA that made up the material.

V shed 7 bases, J shed 5 bases, and the junction held 10 bases outside the gene matches. This CDR3 contains 17 residues. Germline-derived CDR1 and CDR2 are MNHEY and SMNVEV (reference sequence). Per the study methods: How many nucleated cells were present was estimated from reference gene primer amplification. Profiled with immunoSEQ multiplex PCR; TCRdb holds only in-frame clones, not every one. Clonal size and the V and J genes are those of that table, whereas D and trimming came from the DNA. The sample includes some 48,000 clones, 84% seen only once; the top ten take less than 50%. Sequencing was carried out using peripheral blood. This TCR was recovered from a human donor in a cohort sampled during active COVID-19. This rearrangement joins TRBV27 to TRBJ2-1, with 14 positions matching TRBD2. CDR3 amino acids: CASNFRTSGGPHNEQFF. The CDR3 nucleotides read TGTGCCAGCAACTTCAGGACTAGCGGGGGGCCCCACAATGAGCAGTTCTTC.